A selection of T cell receptor beta chains follows, all from one sample in a study of persistence of HIV-infected CD4 T cells. Assay: immunoSEQ multiplex PCR; the TCRdb copy retains only in-frame clones and omits some. The sample consists of roughly 35,000 clones, more than 70% of them appearing once. These receptors' antigens are unknown. The source material was CD4+ T cells sorted from PBMCs after approximately 19-hour stimulation, sampled from a patient who received antiretroviral therapy. The origin of the receptors is an adult man with HIV who was CMV-seropositive. Each CDR3 is given with its conserved first and last residue. A D gene is named only where the DNA matches it firmly. Clone size is given for some rows only: seen once, a few or many times, or a class if the clone is expanded.

v_gene: TRBV25-1
j_gene: TRBJ2-7
d_gene: .
abundance: .
len: 14
CDR3aa: CASSPTGQTHEQYF
CDR3nt: TGTGCCAGCAGTCCCACAGGGCAGACCCACGAGCAGTACTTC

v_gene: TRBV28
j_gene: TRBJ1-4
d_gene: .
abundance: .
len: 12
CDR3aa: CASSTQGIKLFF
CDR3nt: TGTGCCAGCAGTACTCAGGGAATCAAACTGTTTTTT

v_gene: TRBV19
j_gene: TRBJ2-6
d_gene: TRBD1
abundance: .
len: 19
CDR3aa: CASSRRGQGASAGANVLTF
CDR3nt: TGTGCCAGTAGTCGTAGGGGACAGGGGGCGTCGGCTGGGGCCAACGTCCTGACTTTC

v_gene: TRBV2
j_gene: TRBJ2-1
d_gene: TRBD1
abundance: .
len: 15
CDR3aa: CASSGQGRVYNEQFF
CDR3nt: TGTGCCAGCAGCGGACAGGGGAGGGTGTACAATGAGCAGTTCTTC

v_gene: TRBV28
j_gene: TRBJ2-7
d_gene: TRBD1
abundance: .
len: 13
CDR3aa: CASSLGQGSEQYF
CDR3nt: TGTGCCAGCAGTTTGGGACAGGGGAGCGAGCAGTACTTC

v_gene: TRBV4-1
j_gene: TRBJ1-2
d_gene: TRBD1
abundance: .
len: 16
CDR3aa: CASSQDSGQGNYGYTF
CDR3nt: TGCGCCAGCAGCCAAGATAGCGGACAGGGAAACTATGGCTACACCTTC

v_gene: TRBV7-3
j_gene: TRBJ2-3
d_gene: .
abundance: .
len: 13
CDR3aa: CASSTRGIDTQYF
CDR3nt: TGTGCCAGCAGCACACGGGGGATAGATACGCAGTATTTT

v_gene: TRBV7-3
j_gene: TRBJ1-5
d_gene: .
abundance: .
len: 13
CDR3aa: CASGGGPGQPQHF
CDR3nt: TGTGCCAGCGGTGGGGGCCCGGGGCAGCCCCAGCATTTT

v_gene: TRBV28
j_gene: TRBJ1-5
d_gene: .
abundance: .
len: 16
CDR3aa: CASSLYILGGRQPQHF
CDR3nt: TGTGCCAGCAGTTTATATATATTGGGGGGCAGGCAGCCCCAGCATTTT

v_gene: TRBV18
j_gene: TRBJ1-5
d_gene: .
abundance: .
len: 18
CDR3aa: CASSPQPVGRRRNQPQHF
CDR3nt: TGTGCCAGCTCACCTCAACCAGTAGGGCGCCGACGAAATCAGCCCCAGCATTTT

v_gene: TRBV4-1
j_gene: TRBJ2-1
d_gene: TRBD1
abundance: .
len: 14
CDR3aa: CASRGTGDYNEQFF
CDR3nt: TGCGCCAGCAGAGGGACAGGGGACTACAATGAGCAGTTCTTC

v_gene: TRBV11-3
j_gene: TRBJ1-1
d_gene: TRBD1
abundance: .
len: 15
CDR3aa: CASSREGAPNTEAFF
CDR3nt: TGTGCCAGCAGCCGAGAGGGGGCCCCGAACACTGAAGCTTTCTTT

v_gene: TRBV28
j_gene: TRBJ1-2
d_gene: TRBD1
abundance: few
len: 15
CDR3aa: CASSLGLSGGDGYTF
CDR3nt: TGTGCCAGCAGTTTAGGATTGTCAGGGGGCGACGGCTACACCTTC

v_gene: TRBV6-2/TRBV6-3
j_gene: TRBJ1-5
d_gene: .
abundance: few
len: 15
CDR3aa: CASSYSGGGVQPQHF
CDR3nt: TGTGCCAGCAGTTACTCGGGTGGCGGGGTACAGCCCCAGCATTTT

v_gene: TRBV7-9
j_gene: TRBJ2-7
d_gene: TRBD1
abundance: .
len: 14
CDR3aa: CASSLGTGAYEQYF
CDR3nt: TGTGCCAGCAGCTTAGGGACAGGGGCCTACGAGCAGTACTTC

v_gene: TRBV19
j_gene: TRBJ1-3
d_gene: .
abundance: .
len: 14
CDR3aa: CASSISGFGNTIYF
CDR3nt: TGTGCCAGTAGTATTAGCGGTTTCGGAAACACCATATATTTT

v_gene: TRBV28
j_gene: TRBJ1-3
d_gene: .
abundance: .
len: 14
CDR3aa: CASTSGAPGGTIYF
CDR3nt: TGTGCCAGCACTTCGGGGGCCCCGGGAGGCACCATATATTTT

v_gene: TRBV10-2
j_gene: TRBJ1-6
d_gene: .
abundance: .
len: 14
CDR3aa: CASSESTSNSPLHF
CDR3nt: TGCGCCAGCAGTGAGTCTACCAGTAATTCACCCCTCCACTTT

v_gene: TRBV7-3
j_gene: TRBJ2-2
d_gene: TRBD2
abundance: .
len: 17
CDR3aa: CASSPRRLAGNTGELFF
CDR3nt: TGTGCCAGCAGCCCCCGGCGGCTAGCGGGGAACACCGGGGAGCTGTTTTTT

v_gene: TRBV15
j_gene: TRBJ1-6
d_gene: TRBD1
abundance: .
len: 14
CDR3aa: CATSGRQGGSPLHF
CDR3nt: TGTGCCACCAGCGGGCGACAGGGAGGTTCACCCCTCCACTTT

v_gene: TRBV9
j_gene: TRBJ1-6
d_gene: .
abundance: .
len: 17
CDR3aa: CASSMYADSSYNSPLHF
CDR3nt: TGTGCCAGCAGCATGTACGCTGACAGCTCCTATAATTCACCCCTCCACTTT

v_gene: TRBV19
j_gene: TRBJ2-2
d_gene: TRBD1
abundance: .
len: 15
CDR3aa: CASSKQGVLTGELFF
CDR3nt: TGTGCCAGTAGCAAACAGGGGGTTTTGACCGGGGAGCTGTTTTTT

v_gene: TRBV5-1
j_gene: TRBJ2-7
d_gene: TRBD1
abundance: .
len: 14
CDR3aa: CASSLQGSSYEQYF
CDR3nt: TGCGCCAGCAGCTTACAGGGGAGCTCCTACGAGCAGTACTTC

v_gene: TRBV4-1
j_gene: TRBJ2-3
d_gene: TRBD2
abundance: .
len: 14
CDR3aa: CASSRQAGPDTQYF
CDR3nt: TGCGCCAGCAGCCGACAAGCGGGGCCAGATACGCAGTATTTT

v_gene: TRBV28
j_gene: TRBJ2-7
d_gene: .
abundance: .
len: 12
CDR3aa: CASSFLNYEQYF
CDR3nt: TGTGCCAGCAGTTTTCTAAACTACGAGCAGTACTTC

v_gene: TRBV6-5
j_gene: TRBJ2-7
d_gene: TRBD1
abundance: .
len: 14
CDR3aa: CASSSGQGAHEQYF
CDR3nt: TGTGCCAGCAGTTCTGGACAGGGGGCCCACGAGCAGTACTTC

v_gene: TRBV2
j_gene: TRBJ1-1
d_gene: TRBD1
abundance: .
len: 15
CDR3aa: CATSGTGERNTEAFF
CDR3nt: TGTGCCACCTCCGGGACAGGGGAACGGAACACTGAAGCTTTCTTT

v_gene: TRBV19
j_gene: TRBJ2-1
d_gene: TRBD2
abundance: .
len: 14
CDR3aa: CASSMTSGEGEQFF
CDR3nt: TGTGCCAGTAGTATGACTAGCGGGGAGGGTGAGCAGTTCTTC

v_gene: TRBV6-5
j_gene: TRBJ1-3
d_gene: TRBD1
abundance: .
len: 15
CDR3aa: CASIGQVRSGNTIYF
CDR3nt: TGTGCCAGCATCGGACAGGTCCGCTCTGGAAACACCATATATTTT

v_gene: TRBV2
j_gene: TRBJ1-6
d_gene: .
abundance: .
len: 16
CDR3aa: CASSPPGGAGTSPLHF
CDR3nt: TGTGCCAGCAGCCCACCTGGGGGGGCAGGGACTTCACCCCTCCACTTT

v_gene: TRBV6-5
j_gene: TRBJ1-5
d_gene: .
abundance: .
len: 11
CDR3aa: CRVGGNQPQHF
CDR3nt: TGCAGGGTGGGGGGGAATCAGCCCCAGCATTTT

v_gene: TRBV9
j_gene: TRBJ1-5
d_gene: .
abundance: .
len: 15
CDR3aa: CASSPWGGPGQPQHF
CDR3nt: TGTGCCAGCAGCCCCTGGGGGGGGCCCGGTCAGCCCCAGCATTTT

v_gene: TRBV7-8
j_gene: TRBJ1-5
d_gene: .
abundance: .
len: 16
CDR3aa: CASSPISGKPGQPQHF
CDR3nt: TGTGCCAGCAGCCCTATTTCAGGGAAGCCTGGGCAGCCCCAGCATTTT

v_gene: TRBV19
j_gene: TRBJ2-4
d_gene: TRBD2
abundance: .
len: 15
CDR3aa: CASTQRGLAGGTQYF
CDR3nt: TGTGCCAGTACCCAACGAGGACTAGCGGGGGGAACTCAGTACTTC

v_gene: TRBV3-1/TRBV3-2
j_gene: TRBJ2-1
d_gene: .
abundance: .
len: 16
CDR3aa: CASSQQGFGTYNEQFF
CDR3nt: TGTGCCAGCAGCCAGCAGGGGTTTGGAACCTACAATGAGCAGTTCTTC

v_gene: TRBV25-1
j_gene: TRBJ1-5
d_gene: .
abundance: few
len: 15
CDR3aa: CASSDSGLTDQPQHF
CDR3nt: TGTGCCAGCAGTGATTCCGGACTTACGGATCAGCCCCAGCATTTT

v_gene: TRBV9
j_gene: TRBJ2-2
d_gene: .
abundance: .
len: 16
CDR3aa: CASSVTPTVITGELFF
CDR3nt: TGTGCCAGCAGCGTAACCCCAACAGTGATCACCGGGGAGCTGTTTTTT

v_gene: TRBV28
j_gene: TRBJ1-1
d_gene: .
abundance: .
len: 14
CDR3aa: CASSPTGTAQVAFF
CDR3nt: TGTGCCAGCAGTCCTACCGGGACCGCGCAGGTGGCTTTCTTT

v_gene: TRBV6-1
j_gene: TRBJ2-1
d_gene: TRBD2
abundance: .
len: 17
CDR3aa: CASSEAGGLAATREQFF
CDR3nt: TGTGCCAGCAGTGAAGCAGGGGGACTAGCGGCCACAAGGGAGCAGTTCTTC

v_gene: TRBV28
j_gene: TRBJ1-5
d_gene: TRBD1
abundance: .
len: 14
CDR3aa: CASKQGAGVQPQHF
CDR3nt: TGTGCCAGCAAACAGGGGGCAGGGGTTCAGCCCCAGCATTTT

v_gene: TRBV12-3/TRBV12-4
j_gene: TRBJ2-2
d_gene: .
abundance: few
len: 13
CDR3aa: CASSFGDTGELFF
CDR3nt: TGTGCCAGCAGTTTCGGTGACACCGGGGAGCTGTTTTTT

v_gene: TRBV7-9
j_gene: TRBJ1-2
d_gene: .
abundance: .
len: 11
CDR3aa: CASSRLNGYTF
CDR3nt: TGTGCCAGCAGCCGGTTGAATGGCTACACCTTC

v_gene: TRBV4-1
j_gene: TRBJ2-7
d_gene: .
abundance: .
len: 13
CDR3aa: CASSLTRSYEQYF
CDR3nt: TGCGCCAGCAGCCTGACACGCTCCTACGAGCAGTACTTC

v_gene: TRBV5-1
j_gene: TRBJ2-5
d_gene: .
abundance: .
len: 14
CDR3aa: CASTRDHGEETQYF
CDR3nt: TGCGCCAGCACAAGGGACCACGGGGAAGAGACCCAGTACTTC

v_gene: TRBV6-1
j_gene: TRBJ1-5
d_gene: .
abundance: .
len: 14
CDR3aa: CASRDGTHNQPQHF
CDR3nt: TGTGCCAGCAGAGACGGGACACACAATCAGCCCCAGCATTTT

v_gene: TRBV25-1
j_gene: TRBJ1-3
d_gene: TRBD1
abundance: .
len: 16
CDR3aa: CASSELGTASGNTIYF
CDR3nt: TGTGCCAGCAGTGAATTAGGGACAGCCTCTGGAAACACCATATATTTT

v_gene: TRBV5-6
j_gene: TRBJ2-1
d_gene: .
abundance: .
len: 13
CDR3aa: CASSLLDANEQFF
CDR3nt: TGTGCCAGCAGCTTGCTGGATGCCAATGAGCAGTTCTTC

v_gene: TRBV2
j_gene: TRBJ2-4
d_gene: .
abundance: .
len: 14
CDR3aa: CASSAPRDAGIQYF
CDR3nt: TGTGCCAGCAGTGCCCCCAGGGACGCGGGCATTCAGTACTTC

v_gene: TRBV5-6
j_gene: TRBJ1-5
d_gene: .
abundance: .
len: 16
CDR3aa: CASSFFGEVGNQPQHF
CDR3nt: TGTGCCAGCAGCTTTTTTGGGGAAGTGGGCAATCAGCCCCAGCATTTT

v_gene: TRBV5-4
j_gene: TRBJ2-3
d_gene: .
abundance: once
len: 15
CDR3aa: CASSLIGSSTDTQYF
CDR3nt: TGTGCCAGCAGCCTGATAGGGTCTAGCACAGATACGCAGTATTTT

v_gene: TRBV12-3/TRBV12-4
j_gene: TRBJ1-5
d_gene: .
abundance: .
len: 13
CDR3aa: CASSFLGDQPQHF
CDR3nt: TGTGCCAGCAGTTTTCTGGGGGATCAGCCCCAGCATTTT

v_gene: TRBV27
j_gene: TRBJ1-2
d_gene: .
abundance: once
len: 17
CDR3aa: CASSSLLRPKANYGYTF
CDR3nt: TGTGCCAGCAGTTCCTTACTGCGACCTAAGGCTAACTATGGCTACACCTTC

v_gene: TRBV10-2
j_gene: TRBJ1-1
d_gene: .
abundance: .
len: 13
CDR3aa: CATSTVRNTEAFF
CDR3nt: TGCGCCACCTCGACAGTGCGGAACACTGAAGCTTTCTTT

v_gene: TRBV2
j_gene: TRBJ1-1
d_gene: .
abundance: .
len: 15
CDR3aa: CASSRQTLEGTEAFF
CDR3nt: TGTGCCAGCAGTCGACAGACCCTAGAAGGCACTGAAGCTTTCTTT

v_gene: TRBV5-1
j_gene: TRBJ2-3
d_gene: .
abundance: .
len: 14
CDR3aa: CASSLEGDADTQYF
CDR3nt: TGCGCCAGCAGCTTGGAGGGGGACGCAGATACGCAGTATTTT